The 20 T cell receptor beta chains given below trace back to one sample, sequenced in a study of siplizumab effects on memory and regulatory T cells. Libraries were prepared by immunoSEQ multiplex PCR; TCRdb keeps only in-frame clonotypes and omits some of them. The sample carries about 120,000 clones, approximately 94% recorded once. Input material: non-Treg CD4+ T cells sorted from blood. The receptors derive from a human donor in good health.

V is TRBV5-1 and J is TRBJ2-2; TRBD1 matches 9 bases. Losses at the gene ends were 5 bases for V and 2 bases for J; bases not matched to a gene: 4. The germline CDR1 and CDR2 sequences are SGHRS and YFSETQ. The CDR3 contains 15 residues. The CDR3 DNA is TGCGCCAGCAGAGGGGGACAGGGAAACACCGGGGAGCTGTTTTTT. This translates into CASRGGQGNTGELFF.

The chain links TRBV27 to TRBJ2-1; D ambiguous. The CDR3 length is 13 residues. Trimming stripped 3 bases from V and 6 bases from J, with 9 bases between. The germline V gene encodes CDR1 MNHEY and CDR2 SMNVEV (reference sequence). CDR3 loop: CASSFRPSNEQFF. For the CDR3, the DNA is TGTGCCAGCAGTTTTAGGCCTAGCAATGAGCAGTTCTTC.

The genes are TRBV11-3 and TRBJ2-5, with D maybe TRBD1 (6 bases). With 3 bases removed from V and 2 bases from J, the gap between germline ends came to 13 bases. The CDR3 totals 15 residues. Per the germline V gene, CDR1 is SGHNT and CDR2 is YENEEA. The CDR3 DNA reads TGTGCCAGCAGCTTCGACGGGACACCGCAAGAGACCCAGTACTTC. Protein sequence: CASSFDGTPQETQYF.

This rearrangement joins TRBV6-5 to TRBJ1-1; tentatively, D is TRBD1 (5 bases). Germline assignment: CDR1 MNHEY and CDR2 SVGAGI. The CDR3 has 15 amino acids. The V gene lost 6 bases and the J gene lost 9 bases, with 23 bases spanning the gap. CDR3 nucleotides: TGTGCCAGCAGACCCCAGGAGGGGCGGCCCCTAAAAGCTTTCTTT. This codes for CASRPQEGRPLKAFF.

This clone occurred once. The rearrangement joins TRBV5-1 to TRBJ1-1; D possibly corresponds to TRBD1 (6 bases). CDR3 length: 13 residues. Per the germline V gene, CDR1 is SGHRS and CDR2 is YFSETQ. The V end was cut by 3 bases, the J end by 4 bases, with 10 bases between. CDR3 region: CASSSTGSTEAFF. The DNA for the CDR3 is TGCGCCAGCAGCTCAACAGGGAGCACTGAAGCTTTCTTT.

The chain recombines TRBV7-9 with TRBJ2-1, with TRBD1 matching 7 bases. Germline trimming cut 5 bases from V and 8 bases from J; bases unmatched to any gene: 12. The CDR3 is 15 amino acids. Germline loops: CDR1 SEHNR, CDR2 FQNEAQ (reference sequence). CDR3 region: CASSPPQGRNDEQFF. The CDR3 region has the DNA TGTGCCAGCAGCCCGCCACAGGGGCGGAACGATGAGCAGTTCTTC.

The chain couples TRBV7-2 to TRBJ2-3; tentatively, D is TRBD1 or TRBD2 (5 bases each). Germline V lookup: CDR1 SGHTA, CDR2 FQGNSA. Trimming shortened V by 1 base and J by 3 bases, and 5 bases separated the two germline ends. This CDR3 has 13 amino acids. The CDR3 nucleotides are TGTGCCAGCAGCTTAGGGGGGACAGATACGCAGTATTTT. Its translation: CASSLGGTDTQYF.

The chain joins TRBV19 to TRBJ2-2; D call uncertain. Looked up from germline, CDR1 is LNHDA and CDR2 is SQIVND (reference sequence). The V and J ends lost 7 bases and 7 bases respectively, with 16 bases between them. The CDR3 is 14 residues long. The CDR3 coding sequence is TGTGCCAGTAACATAGGGCAACACGGCGGGGAGCTGTTTTTT. Its protein product is CASNIGQHGGELFF.

The chain is built from TRBV7-4 and TRBJ2-4, with D possibly TRBD1 on 7 matching bases. There are 17 residues in the CDR3. CDR1 and CDR2 from the germline V gene are SGHVT and SQSDAQ. V lost 0 bases, J lost 1 base, and 13 bases lay in between. The CDR3 reads CASSLALAGGAKNIQYF. The CDR3 DNA sequence: TGTGCCAGCAGCTTAGCGCTGGCAGGGGGGGCCAAAAACATTCAGTACTTC.

The V call is TRBV11-1, the J call TRBJ2-3, with D perhaps matching TRBD2 (6 bases). Germline V gene data show CDR1 as SGHAT and CDR2 as FQDESV (reference sequence). The CDR3 length is 14 residues. The V end was cut by 5 bases, the J end by 2 bases, with 11 bases between. The CDR3 spells CASSHSRDTDTQYF. The CDR3 DNA reads as TGTGCCAGCAGCCATTCGCGGGACACAGATACGCAGTATTTT.

A note on this clone: One end of the junction does not line up with germline, which may come from a read error. V usage is TRBV7-9 and J usage is TRBJ2-1; 8 nucleotides agree with TRBD1. Germline values: CDR1 SEHNR, CDR2 FQNEAQ (reference sequence). The CDR3 contains 16 residues. CDR3 residues: CASSIALWDRKNEQFF. CDR3 in DNA: TGTGCCAGCAGCATAGCCCTATGGGACAGGAAAAATGAGCAGTTCTTC.

The rearrangement links TRBV6-5 to TRBJ2-1, with no clear D. Trimming removed 0 bases from V and 11 bases from J, with 11 bases in between. CDR1 and CDR2 from the germline V gene are MNHEY and SVGAGI. This CDR3 spans 13 amino acids. CDR3 DNA: TGTGCCAGCAGTTACTCTCTCGCAAATCAGCAGTTCTTC. Translating it yields CASSYSLANQQFF.

The chain is built from TRBV7-8 and TRBJ2-7; 11 bases map to TRBD2. The CDR3 sequence is 16 residues long. The germline V gene has CDR1 SGHVS and CDR2 FQNEAQ. The ends lost 3 bases at V and 4 bases at J; junction bases unmatched: 8. CDR3 nucleotide sequence: TGTGCCAGCAGCTTTCCATCTAGCGGGAGGTTTTACGAGCAGTACTTC. Translating it yields CASSFPSSGRFYEQYF.

The chain is built from TRBV5-1 and TRBJ1-4; the match to TRBD1 covers 8 bases. Per germline, CDR1 SGHRS and CDR2 YFSETQ. CDR3 size: 15 residues. J was trimmed by 8 bases and V by 4 bases; bases with no gene match: 10. The CDR3 loop reads CASSLDRDPEEKLFF. The CDR3 coding sequence is TGCGCCAGCAGCCTGGACAGGGACCCCGAAGAAAAACTGTTTTTT.

J is TRBJ1-2 and V is TRBV6-1; TRBD1 might be the D (5 bases). CDR1 and CDR2 from the germline V gene are MNHNS and SASEGT. V was pared by 7 bases and J by 3 bases, with 12 bases between. The CDR3 has 13 residues. CDR3 in amino acids: CASTRGYDYGYTF. The DNA of the CDR3 is TGTGCCAGCACTCGGGGGTACGACTATGGCTACACCTTC.

J is TRBJ1-5 and V is TRBV18; D not resolved. Per germline, CDR1 KGHSH and CDR2 LQKENI. The V end was cut by 0 bases, the J end by 3 bases, with 12 bases between. The CDR3 totals 16 residues. In DNA form, the CDR3 reads TGTGCCAGCTCACCACCGGGCTACGGCCCCAATCAGCCCCAGCATTTT. This translates into CASSPPGYGPNQPQHF.

The V gene is TRBV19, the J gene TRBJ2-1; TRBD2 might be the D (5 bases). The CDR3 totals 13 residues. The V gene's germline CDR1 is LNHDA and CDR2 SQIVND (reference sequence). Deletions cut 4 bases from V and 8 bases from J, with 12 bases between. CDR3 sequence reads: CASSSSGSDEQFF. The CDR3 DNA reads as TGTGCCAGTAGTAGTTCGGGGTCCGATGAGCAGTTCTTC.

V and J are TRBV27 and TRBJ2-2; 11 bases are shared with TRBD1. Germline-derived CDR1 and CDR2 are MNHEY and SMNVEV (reference sequence). The CDR3 runs 13 residues. Trimming removed 3 bases from V and 14 bases from J; junction bases left unmatched: 5. DNA of the CDR3: TGTGCCAGCAGTTTCGGACAGGGGGCTGGACTGTTTTTT. As protein: CASSFGQGAGLFF.

In DNA, the CDR3 is TGTGCCAGCAGCTTGATCAGGGACTCAAACACAGATACGCAGTATTTT. Amino acid sequence: CASSLIRDSNTDTQYF. The V call is TRBV5-8, the J call TRBJ2-3; D is possibly TRBD2 (6 bases). The CDR3 sequence is 16 residues long. The V and J ends lost 1 base and 2 bases respectively, with 14 bases between them. From germline, CDR1 is SGHTS and CDR2 YDEGEE.

The rearrangement links TRBV11-1 to TRBJ2-1; tentative D call: TRBD1 (6 bases). The germline CDR1 and CDR2 sequences are SGHAT and FQDESV (reference sequence). The CDR3 has 15 residues. Trimming removed 5 bases at V and 3 bases at J, with 14 bases between. The CDR3 loop is CASSPLDSYYNEQFF. The CDR3, as DNA: TGTGCCAGCAGCCCCTTGGACAGTTACTACAATGAGCAGTTCTTC.